This T cell receptor (beta chain) was found in a study of cytomegalovirus exposure and HLA in healthy donors. The PCR had 60 Vbeta and 13 Jbeta primers. Using immunoSEQ multiplex PCR, the repertoire was profiled, and TCRdb retains in-frame clones only, with some absent. This table holds some 160,000 clones, around 73% found once. Sequencing was performed on PBMCs. This sequence originates from a woman between 18 and 30 years old in good health and CMV-seropositive.

The CDR3 here is CASSGVDRWTRGYTF. CDR3 DNA sequence: TGTGCCAGCAGCGGGGTGGACAGGTGGACTCGTGGCTACACCTTC. V usage is TRBV7-9 and J usage is TRBJ1-2; 7 bases map to TRBD1. Germline values: CDR1 SEHNR, CDR2 FQNEAQ (reference sequence). CDR3 length: 15 amino acids. V was clipped by 5 bases and J by 7 bases; unmatched bases: 13. The full variable domain, its missing parts supplied by reference TRBV7-9 and TRBJ1-2, is DTGVSQNPRHKITKRGQNVTFRCDPISEHNRLYWYRQTLGQGPEFLTYFQNEAQLEKSRLLSDRFSAERPKGSFSTLEIQRTEQGDSAMYLCASSGVDRWTRGYTFGSGTRLTVV.